This T cell receptor beta chain comes out of a study of T cells after yellow fever vaccination. Study-level information: SMART-Seq v4 Ultra Low Input prepared the low-cell-number fractions. Study results and limitations: Once the booster was given, most primary-vaccination clones reappeared, at approximately 97% for CD4 and 88% for CD8.

The CDR3 has 15 amino acids. Conversion of TCR transcripts into cDNA relied on 5'RACE template switching, which added a universal primer site and UMIs. TCRdb independently ran MiXCR on the 5' RACE reads; one entry per CDR3 protein. The sample includes around 590,000 distinct CDR3 sequences, about 12% of them seen just once. With regard to this clonotype: Antigen unknown.

Sample: PBMCs, taken on the day of the yellow fever booster vaccination. The TCR was taken from a man younger than 40 who received the YFV17D yellow fever vaccine. The chain joins TRBV12-2 to TRBJ2-6. TRBV12-2 is annotated as a pseudogene. CDR3 DNA sequence: TGTGCAAGTCTGGGAACCGGCTCTGGGGCCAACGTCCTGACTTTC. Translation gives CASLGTGSGANVLTF.